This T cell receptor beta chain stems from a study of blood T cells in healthy people across ages. The wider study: Template-switching capture recovered about one barcoded beta molecule per two T cells. Study outcomes and limitations: The study lacked donor CMV status, which possibly confounded expanded clonotype changes. Age brought a roughly linear fall in TCR beta diversity measured per million T cells.

There are 17 residues in the CDR3. V was clipped by 1 base and J by 0 bases; unmatched bases: 9. Germline CDR1 is SGHTA and CDR2 is FQGNSA. Each of the donors had roughly 9.4 milliliters of peripheral blood drawn into EDTA-treated Vacutainer tubes. This clonotype was counted between two and nine times. Antigen: not known. Using a J-beta primer mix together with a sample-barcoded 5' primer, a second PCR was run for roughly 6 to 12 cycles. TCRdb reanalysed the 5' RACE reads using MiXCR and keeps one entry per CDR3 protein. The sample shows hundreds of thousands of distinct CDR3 sequences, about 56% of them seen only once.

V usage is TRBV7-2 and J usage is TRBJ2-7; the match to TRBD2 covers 7 bases. The clonotype was recovered from a man between 40 and 49 years old in good health. The sample taken for sequencing was blood. CDR3 DNA: TGTGCCAGCAGCTTAGTTGACCCGGGGGGAGGCTCCTACGAGCAGTACTTC. Amino acid sequence: CASSLVDPGGGSYEQYF. Looking up the rest from reference TRBV7-2 and TRBJ2-7 gives the full variable domain: GAGVSQSPSNKVTEKGKDVELRCDPISGHTALYWYRQSLGQGLEFLIYFQGNSAPDKSGLPSDRFSAERTGGSVSTLTIQRTQQEDSAVYLCASSLVDPGGGSYEQYFGPGTRLTVT.